The rows below give T cell receptor beta chains drawn from one sample of a study of shared clonotypes between healthy human individuals. Some clones are missing from TCRdb's copy, which holds only in-frame ones; the method was immunoSEQ multiplex PCR. Among about 2.3 million clones, roughly 93% were seen once, and the ten largest hold about 0.39%. Source material: naive CD4+ T cells from PBMCs. The origin of the receptors is a young man in good health. Some clones in this sample may be carry-over from other donors' samples. CDR3s include the opening cysteine and the closing phenylalanine or tryptophan. D genes are given only for firm matches. Size is stated for part of the rows, as once, few or many counts, or as a class when the clone is expanded.

v_gene: TRBV5-4
abundance: NA
d_gene: NA
j_gene: TRBJ2-5
CDR3nt: TGTGCCAGCAGCTTGGGGGCAGCAGAGACCCAGTACTTC
CDR3aa: CASSLGAAETQYF

v_gene: TRBV28
abundance: NA
d_gene: NA
j_gene: TRBJ1-5
CDR3nt: TGTGCCAGCAGTTTAATTCATCAGCCCCAGCATTTT
CDR3aa: CASSLIHQPQHF

v_gene: TRBV5-1
abundance: NA
d_gene: TRBD1
j_gene: TRBJ2-7
CDR3nt: TGCGCCAGCAGCTCGACAGGGGGCCTCTACGAGCAGTACTTC
CDR3aa: CASSSTGGLYEQYF

v_gene: TRBV5-1
abundance: NA
d_gene: NA
j_gene: TRBJ1-1
CDR3nt: TGCGCCAGCAGCTTCGGAGGCGCCACTGAAGCTTTCTTT
CDR3aa: CASSFGGATEAFF

v_gene: TRBV5-6
abundance: NA
d_gene: NA
j_gene: TRBJ2-5
CDR3nt: TGTGCCAGCAGCTCAAACTTTCGTGGGGGAGGAGAGACCCAGTACTTC
CDR3aa: CASSSNFRGGGETQYF

v_gene: TRBV27
abundance: once
d_gene: NA
j_gene: TRBJ1-5
CDR3nt: TGTGCCAGCAGTTTATCCTGGCTCAGCAGGGTGGATCAGCCCCAGCATTTT
CDR3aa: CASSLSWLSRVDQPQHF

v_gene: TRBV18
abundance: NA
d_gene: TRBD2
j_gene: TRBJ2-1
CDR3nt: TGTGCCAGCTCACCACTTCTAGCGGGAGAGAATTACAATGAGCAGTTCTTC
CDR3aa: CASSPLLAGENYNEQFF

v_gene: TRBV18
abundance: once
d_gene: TRBD2
j_gene: TRBJ2-5
CDR3nt: TGTGCCAGCTCACCAGTTGGTCGGGCGGGAGAATTCGGAGAGACCCAGTACTTC
CDR3aa: CASSPVGRAGEFGETQYF

v_gene: TRBV7-2
abundance: NA
d_gene: NA
j_gene: TRBJ2-2
CDR3nt: TGTGCCAGCAGCAGGAACACCGGGGAGCTGTTTTTT
CDR3aa: CASSRNTGELFF

v_gene: TRBV11-3
abundance: NA
d_gene: NA
j_gene: TRBJ2-3
CDR3nt: TGTGCCAGCAGCCTCGGACAAGGGCCGCAGTATTTT
CDR3aa: CASSLGQGPQYF